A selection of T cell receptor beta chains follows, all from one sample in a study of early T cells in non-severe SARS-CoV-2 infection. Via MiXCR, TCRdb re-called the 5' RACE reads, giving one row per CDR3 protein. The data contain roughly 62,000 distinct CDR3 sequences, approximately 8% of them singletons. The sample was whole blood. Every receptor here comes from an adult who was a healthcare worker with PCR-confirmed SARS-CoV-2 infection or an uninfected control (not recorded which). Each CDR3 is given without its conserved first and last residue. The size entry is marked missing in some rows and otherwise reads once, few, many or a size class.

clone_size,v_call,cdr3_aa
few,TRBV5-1,ASSFLTSEDTQY
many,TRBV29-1,SVQNRDQPQH
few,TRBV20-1,SASRHEQY
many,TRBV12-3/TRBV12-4,ASSRRDGGTDTQY
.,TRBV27,ASSFLDGNTEAF
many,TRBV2,ASSGRGGTSGNKNIQY
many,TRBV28,ASSSDRDRRETQY
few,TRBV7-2,ASSLAKGLAEETQY
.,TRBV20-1,SGLSSGGYEQY
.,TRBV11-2,ASSYGGSNEKLF
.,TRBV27,ASSTGLAIITGELF
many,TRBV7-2,ASSLDGRAVNEQF
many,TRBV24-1,ATSDLGGRDTGELF
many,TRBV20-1,SATLTSGRNEQF
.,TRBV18,ASSRDSEGNSPLH
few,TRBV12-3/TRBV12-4,ASSPRRDTQY
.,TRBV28,ASHGTSGRPAVSYNEQF
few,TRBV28,ASSFLAGAGSDTQY
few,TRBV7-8,ASSQSRVGYEQY
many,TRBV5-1,ASSMTGNPEAF
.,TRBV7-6,ASSFGTGYEQY
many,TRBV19,ASSHGVQETQY
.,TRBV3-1,ASSLGGYEQY
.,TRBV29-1,SVGAVAGYT
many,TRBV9,ASSINTGELF
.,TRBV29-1,SASTGPASSSGNTIY
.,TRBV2,ASSEALTLAVSSGANVLT
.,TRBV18,ASSQRTTSYNEQF
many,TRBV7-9,ASSSGTGINQPQH
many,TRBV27,ASSIRGVGTEAF
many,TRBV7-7,ASSLGSYTGELF
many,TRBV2,ASSEEDEQY
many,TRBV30,ALREGLGEQF
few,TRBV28,ASSFVGTGNQPQH
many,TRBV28,ASSLQRSKTQY